The present T cell receptor (beta chain) was sequenced within a study of blood T cell repertoires in COVID-19. The ends lost 1 base at V and 3 bases at J; junction bases unmatched: 3. The CDR3 loop spans 15 amino acids. The V gene's germline CDR1 is LNHDA and CDR2 SQIVND (reference sequence). Participant age was about 18 to 89 years, and participants resided in approximately 25 US areas. Measured with immunoSEQ multiplex PCR; TCRdb has only the in-frame clones, and not every one. The profile shows approximately 290,000 clones, approximately 90% of them singletons. The source of this sequence is a woman aged 25 to 45 who had recovered from COVID-19. The V and J genes are TRBV19 and TRBJ1-1; TRBD1 matches at 9 bases. Source material: PBMCs or T cells enriched from blood (not recorded which). CDR3 residues: CASSIVGQGDTEAFF. As DNA, the CDR3 is TGTGCCAGTAGTATAGTGGGACAGGGAGACACTGAAGCTTTCTTT.